Following are 28 T cell receptor beta chains from one sample sequenced in a study of OX40 agonist ivuxolimab in advanced cancers. Generated by immunoSEQ multiplex PCR, the TCRdb table keeps only in-frame clones and is missing some. Altogether approximately 100,000 clones are present, around 90% being singletons, with the ten largest covering roughly 0.31%. The starting material was CD4+ or CD8+ T cells sorted from blood, obtained in a trial of the OX40 agonist ivuxolimab. These receptors came from an adult with an advanced solid tumor such as melanoma, head and neck, liver or kidney cancer.

This clone came up a few times. V gene TRBV27 combines with J gene TRBJ1-1, with D possibly being TRBD1 (5 bases). The CDR3 loop spans 12 amino acids. The V gene lost 7 bases and the J gene lost 7 bases, with 13 bases spanning the gap. Germline lookup yields CDR1 MNHEY and CDR2 SMNVEV (reference sequence). The CDR3 loop is CASTTGGGEAFF. CDR3 in DNA: TGTGCCAGCACCACAGGTGGTGGTGAAGCTTTCTTT.

CDR3 loop: CASSSGLDVTDTQYF. CDR3 DNA sequence: TGTGCCAGCAGCTCAGGACTAGATGTGACAGATACGCAGTATTTT. The V call is TRBV5-4, the J call TRBJ2-3, with 7 bases matching TRBD2. This CDR3 spans 15 amino acids. V shed 3 bases, J shed 3 bases, and the junction held 7 bases outside the gene matches. Germline CDR1 SGHNT, CDR2 YYREEE (reference sequence).

This clone was counted once. The rearrangement uses TRBV28 and TRBJ1-3, with 7 bases identical to TRBD1. The CDR3 covers 13 residues. Germline CDR1 reads MDHEN; CDR2 reads SYDVKM. The junction had 11 bases not matched to a gene; V was cut back by 3 bases and J by 15 bases. This chain's CDR3 is CASSFVTRGDRYF. CDR3 DNA: TGTGCCAGCAGTTTTGTAACCCGGGGGGACAGATATTTT.

The CDR3 protein is CASSLAISGRGRETQYF. In DNA form, the CDR3 reads TGTGCCAGCAGCTTAGCGATCAGCGGGAGGGGGCGTGAGACCCAGTACTTC. J is TRBJ2-5 and V is TRBV7-2; 10 bases align to TRBD2. The CDR3 is 17 residues long. V was clipped by 0 bases and J by 5 bases; unmatched bases: 9. In germline, CDR1 is SGHTA, CDR2 FQGNSA. The full variable domain, rest sourced from reference TRBV7-2 and TRBJ2-5, is GAGVSQSPSNKVTEKGKDVELRCDPISGHTALYWYRQSLGQGLEFLIYFQGNSAPDKSGLPSDRFSAERTGGSVSTLTIQRTQQEDSAVYLCASSLAISGRGRETQYFGPGTRLLVL.

The chain recombines TRBV4-1 with TRBJ2-4, with 11 bases aligning to TRBD2. There are 19 residues in the CDR3. Looked up from germline, CDR1 is MGHRA and CDR2 is YSYEKL. With V trimmed by 0 bases and J by 1 base, 8 bases remained unmatched. The CDR3 sequence is CASSQESSGRRWAKNIQYF. In DNA form, the CDR3 reads TGCGCCAGCAGCCAAGAGTCTAGCGGGAGGCGTTGGGCCAAAAACATTCAGTACTTC.

The gene calls are TRBV7-2 and TRBJ2-1; D uncertain. Germline CDR1 SGHTA, CDR2 FQGNSA. Trimming left V 1 base short and J 4 bases short, with 11 bases between. The CDR3 consists of 15 residues. DNA of the CDR3: TGTGCCAGCAGCTTAGATCGACTGGAATACAATGAGCAGTTCTTC. Translated, it gives CASSLDRLEYNEQFF. Drawing the rest from reference TRBV7-2 and TRBJ2-1, the complete variable domain is GAGVSQSPSNKVTEKGKDVELRCDPISGHTALYWYRQSLGQGLEFLIYFQGNSAPDKSGLPSDRFSAERTGGSVSTLTIQRTQQEDSAVYLCASSLDRLEYNEQFFGPGTRLTVL.

The chain carries TRBV29-1 and TRBJ1-2; 8 bases fit TRBD1. The CDR3 is 13 residues long. With 6 bases clipped from V and 2 bases from J, the junction kept 5 bases outside the gene matches. CDR1 and CDR2 (germline): SQVTM, ANQGSEA. The CDR3 DNA sequence: TGCAGCGTCGAACAGGGGGTGAACTATGGCTACACCTTC. It encodes CSVEQGVNYGYTF. Complete variable domain (other parts from reference TRBV29-1 and TRBJ1-2): SAVISQKPSRDICQRGTSLTIQCQVDSQVTMMFWYRQQPGQSLTLIATANQGSEATYESGFVIDKFPISRPNLTFSTLTVSNMSPEDSSIYLCSVEQGVNYGYTFGSGTRLTVV.

The chain is built from TRBV28 and TRBJ1-5; unclear D gene. Germline lookup yields CDR1 MDHEN and CDR2 SYDVKM. This CDR3 contains 15 residues. Trimming removed 2 bases at V and 3 bases at J, with 11 bases between. The CDR3 DNA is TGTGCCAGCAGTTTAAGCTACATTTACAATCAGCCCCAGCATTTT. This translates into CASSLSYIYNQPQHF.

The chain joins TRBV5-1 to TRBJ1-1, with a possible D match to TRBD1 (6 bases). The CDR3 runs to 17 residues. The germline gives CDR1 SGHRS, CDR2 YFSETQ. V was cut by 5 bases and J by 0 bases, with 20 bases left in between. In DNA, the CDR3 is TGCGCCAGCAGTCGTACAGGGCCCCAGGTTATGAACACTGAAGCTTTCTTT. As protein: CASSRTGPQVMNTEAFF.

J is TRBJ2-3 and V is TRBV5-4; 14 bases match TRBD2. V lost 3 bases to trimming and J lost 4 bases; unmatched junction nucleotides: 1. Germline V gene lookup returns CDR1 SGHNT and CDR2 YYREEE (reference sequence). This CDR3 has 15 residues. This chain's CDR3 is CASSSGLAGADTQYF. CDR3 coding DNA: TGTGCCAGCAGCTCGGGACTAGCGGGAGCAGATACGCAGTATTTT.

The gene calls are TRBV30 and TRBJ1-1, with 8 positions matching TRBD1. Germline values: CDR1 GTSNPN, CDR2 SVGIG (reference sequence). CDR3 length: 16 residues. The V segment lost 2 bases and the J segment 0 bases; nucleotides outside the gene matches: 8. The CDR3 loop reads CAWSNRGGLMNTEAFF. DNA of the CDR3: TGTGCCTGGAGTAACAGGGGGGGACTCATGAACACTGAAGCTTTCTTT.

The chain has TRBV7-2 and TRBJ1-5; unclear D gene. The V and J ends lost 5 bases and 2 bases respectively, with 13 bases between them. The germline gives CDR1 SGHTA, CDR2 FQGNSA. The CDR3 loop spans 15 amino acids. The CDR3 bases are TGTGCCAGCAGCCCCGGACTGATGGGCAATCAGCCCCAGCATTTT. It encodes CASSPGLMGNQPQHF. Combining the CDR3 with reference TRBV7-2 and TRBJ1-5 gives the whole variable domain GAGVSQSPSNKVTEKGKDVELRCDPISGHTALYWYRQSLGQGLEFLIYFQGNSAPDKSGLPSDRFSAERTGGSVSTLTIQRTQQEDSAVYLCASSPGLMGNQPQHFGDGTRLSIL.

This chain links TRBV19 with TRBJ2-7, with 7 bases fitting TRBD2. Germline V lookup: CDR1 LNHDA, CDR2 SQIVND (reference sequence). The V gene end was trimmed by 1 base and the J gene end by 5 bases; junction bases not matched to a gene: 8. CDR3 size: 15 residues. Here the CDR3 DNA reads TGTGCCAGTAGTATAGGGGCGGGAGTCCTGAACGAGCAGTACTTC. Its protein is CASSIGAGVLNEQYF.

The chain has TRBV10-3 and TRBJ2-7, with 10 nucleotides matching TRBD1. There are 16 residues in the CDR3. In germline, CDR1 is ENHRY, CDR2 SYGVKD. V shed 2 bases, J shed 2 bases, and the junction held 6 bases outside the gene matches. This chain's CDR3 is CAISEPGQGQTYEQYF. The CDR3 DNA reads as TGTGCCATCAGTGAGCCGGGACAGGGGCAGACCTACGAGCAGTACTTC.

This rearrangement joins TRBV28 to TRBJ2-1; the D gene could be TRBD1 or TRBD2 (5 bases each). Germline lookup yields CDR1 MDHEN and CDR2 SYDVKM. The CDR3 contains 12 residues. V lost 4 bases and J lost 7, with 8 bases in between. The DNA for the CDR3 is TGTGCCAGCAGTTCGGGACGGAATGAGCAGTTCTTC. This codes for CASSSGRNEQFF. The variable domain in full, completed from reference TRBV28 and TRBJ2-1, reads DVKVTQSSRYLVKRTGEKVFLECVQDMDHENMFWYRQDPGLGLRLIYFSYDVKMKEKGDIPEGYSVSREKKERFSLILESASTNQTSMYLCASSSGRNEQFFGPGTRLTVL.

The chain carries TRBV6-6 and TRBJ2-1; possibly TRBD1 or TRBD2 for D (5 bases each). The CDR3 totals 16 residues. Germline CDR1 and CDR2: MNHNY and SVGAGI (reference sequence). The V end was cut by 4 bases, the J end by 3 bases, with 16 bases between. For the CDR3, the DNA is TGTGCCAGCAGTTCCGACGGGGCCCGCAACTACAATGAGCAGTTCTTC. As protein: CASSSDGARNYNEQFF.

This rearrangement joins TRBV18 to TRBJ2-3; D call uncertain. Germline CDR1 and CDR2: KGHSH and LQKENI. CDR3 size: 13 residues. Trimming stripped 0 bases from V and 11 bases from J, with 12 bases between. The CDR3 reads CASSPPTALGQYF. CDR3 sequence (DNA): TGTGCCAGCTCACCACCGACGGCGCTGGGGCAGTATTTT.

This chain joins TRBV5-4 and TRBJ2-7; 7 nucleotides agree with TRBD2. J gave up 2 bases and V 3 bases, and 8 bases lay outside the gene matches. CDR1 and CDR2 (germline): SGHNT, YYREEE (reference sequence). The CDR3 has 15 residues. CDR3 DNA sequence: TGTGCCAGCAGCTCTAGTGGCGGGAGTCCCTACGAGCAGTACTTC. Residues: CASSSSGGSPYEQYF.

This chain links TRBV7-3 with TRBJ2-1, with 7 bases that match TRBD1. The CDR3 is 14 amino acids. Germline values: CDR1 SGHTA, CDR2 FQGTGA. V trimming: 5 bases; J trimming: 0 bases; junction bases outside the gene matches: 1. The CDR3 reads CASSRDSSYNEQFF. CDR3 coding DNA: TGTGCCAGCAGCCGGGACAGCTCCTACAATGAGCAGTTCTTC.

This rearrangement joins TRBV7-9 to TRBJ2-5, with D possibly matching TRBD2 (5 bases). Trimming took 4 bases from V and 2 from J, leaving 17 bases between them. Germline CDR1 and CDR2: SEHNR and FQNEAQ (reference sequence). CDR3 length: 16 residues. CDR3 loop: CASSSAGSLVQETQYF. In DNA form, the CDR3 reads TGTGCCAGCAGCTCAGCTGGCTCACTAGTACAAGAGACCCAGTACTTC.

The V gene is TRBV18, the J gene TRBJ2-5; D is perhaps TRBD1 (6 bases). From germline, CDR1 is KGHSH and CDR2 LQKENI. The CDR3 totals 14 residues. V lost 2 bases and J lost 4, with 11 bases in between. This chain's CDR3 is CASSPKIGGETQYF. The DNA for the CDR3 is TGTGCCAGCTCACCAAAGATAGGGGGAGAGACCCAGTACTTC.

The chain joins TRBV18 to TRBJ1-4; D is perhaps TRBD1 (5 bases). The CDR3 extends over 14 amino acids. Looked up from germline, CDR1 is KGHSH and CDR2 is LQKENI. V shed 3 bases and J shed 8 bases, with 13 bases lying between them. The CDR3 DNA reads TGTGCCAGCTCACCCGGGGGTGATAGCGAAAAACTGTTTTTT. The encoded protein is CASSPGGDSEKLFF.

The chain couples TRBV6-6 to TRBJ2-7; D might be TRBD1 or TRBD2, each matching 6 bases. Germline V gene data show CDR1 as MNHNY and CDR2 as SVGAGI (reference sequence). The germline V and J ends were trimmed by 5 bases and 1 base, with 12 bases remaining between them. This CDR3 comprises 14 residues. CDR3 DNA sequence: TGTGCCAGCAGTCCTAGCGACAGGTCCTACGAGCAGTACTTC. Translated, it gives CASSPSDRSYEQYF.

The V and J genes are TRBV6-6 and TRBJ1-2; tentatively, D is TRBD1 (6 bases). V lost 6 bases to trimming and J lost 0 bases, with 11 bases between them. This CDR3 is built from 14 residues. Germline V gene sequence: CDR1 MNHNY, CDR2 SVGAGI (reference sequence). The CDR3 region is CASSRDTANYGYTF. The CDR3 nucleotides are TGTGCCAGCAGCCGGGACACAGCTAACTATGGCTACACCTTC.

The V and J genes are TRBV7-9 and TRBJ2-7, with 8 bases lining up with TRBD2. Trimming cost V 1 base and J 2 bases; bases outside gene matches: 10. The germline gives CDR1 SEHNR, CDR2 FQNEAQ (reference sequence). The CDR3 covers 17 residues. The chain's CDR3 is CASSLGTSGTITYEQYF. CDR3 sequence (DNA): TGTGCCAGCAGCTTAGGAACTAGCGGAACTATTACCTACGAGCAGTACTTC.

This rearrangement joins TRBV7-8 to TRBJ2-5, with D perhaps TRBD1 (5 bases). With 5 bases removed from V and 4 bases from J, the gap between germline ends came to 14 bases. The germline CDR1 and CDR2 sequences are SGHVS and FQNEAQ. The length of the CDR3 is 14 residues. This CDR3 is CASSRRGAGETQYF. The CDR3 DNA reads TGTGCCAGCAGCCGGCGTGGGGCCGGAGAGACCCAGTACTTC. The variable domain in full, completed from reference TRBV7-8 and TRBJ2-5, reads GAGVSQSPRYKVAKRGQDVALRCDPISGHVSLFWYQQALGQGPEFLTYFQNEAQLDKSGLPSDRFFAERPEGSVSTLKIQRTQQEDSAVYLCASSRRGAGETQYFGPGTRLLVL.

This chain links TRBV11-2 with TRBJ2-7, with D perhaps matching TRBD2 (5 bases). CDR3 length equals 13 residues. Germline V lookup: CDR1 SGHAT, CDR2 FQNNGV. Trimming removed 5 bases from V and 5 bases from J, with 13 bases in between. As DNA, the CDR3 is TGTGCCAGCAGCCAGACGGGGTTTGACGAGCAGTACTTC. Residues: CASSQTGFDEQYF. Based on the CDR3 plus reference TRBV11-2 and TRBJ2-7, the full variable domain is EAGVAQSPRYKIIEKRQSVAFWCNPISGHATLYWYQQILGQGPKLLIQFQNNGVVDDSQLPKDRFSAERLKGVDSTLKIQPAKLEDSAVYLCASSQTGFDEQYFGPGTRLTVT.

The count of this clone is one. The chain employs TRBV7-8 and TRBJ1-5; 8 bases are shared with TRBD1. CDR1 and CDR2 from the germline V gene are SGHVS and FQNEAQ. V lost 5 bases, J lost 0 bases, and 15 bases stayed unmatched. The length of the CDR3 is 19 residues. CDR3 protein: CASSPSIPGQVYSNQPQHF. The CDR3 region has the DNA TGTGCCAGCAGCCCGAGTATACCGGGACAGGTCTATAGCAATCAGCCCCAGCATTTT.